This entry lists 24 T cell receptor beta chains sequenced from one sample in a study of blood T cell dynamics during melanoma immunotherapy. The time point is: pre-treatment baseline. Only in-frame clones appear in the TCRdb table, and some are missing; sequencing was by immunoSEQ multiplex PCR. The top ten clones hold 1.5% to 2% of a sample with 15,000 to 20,000 clones, 90% to 95% of them seen once. Sample: blood, taken from a patient treated with checkpoint blockade. The receptors here all came from a human donor with melanoma.

V gene TRBV18 combines with J gene TRBJ1-2; 8 bases align to TRBD1. Trimming cost V 3 bases and J 8 bases; bases outside gene matches: 5. The CDR3 loop spans 13 amino acids. CDR1 is KGHSH, CDR2 LQKENI, per germline. The CDR3 loop is CASSPGQGGGYTF. In DNA, the CDR3 is TGTGCCAGCTCACCCGGACAGGGTGGCGGCTACACCTTC. The full variable domain, its missing parts supplied by reference TRBV18 and TRBJ1-2, is NAGVMQNPRHLVRRRGQEARLRCSPMKGHSHVYWYRQLPEEGLKFMVYLQKENIIDESGMPKERFSAEFPKEGPSILRIQQVVRGDSAAYFCASSPGQGGGYTFGSGTRLTVV.

The sample holds one count of this clone. The rearrangement uses TRBV9 and TRBJ2-7, with a possible D match to TRBD2 (7 bases). The CDR3 spans 13 residues. Germline loops: CDR1 SGDLS, CDR2 YYNGEE. The ends were cut back, 1 base at V and 5 bases at J, with 10 bases in the middle. CDR3 loop: CASSVRGGNEQYF. The CDR3 region has the DNA TGTGCCAGCAGCGTAAGGGGGGGGAACGAGCAGTACTTC.

This CDR3 reads CASSTGGGHQPQHF. The CDR3 bases are TGTGCCAGCAGTACAGGGGGTGGGCATCAGCCCCAGCATTTT. The rearrangement uses TRBV7-2 and TRBJ1-5, with 8 bases identical to TRBD1. The trim removed 6 bases at V and 5 bases at J, leaving 6 bases unmatched. The CDR3 is made up of 14 amino acids. Germline CDR1 and CDR2: SGHTA and FQGNSA.

The CDR3 DNA reads as TGTGCCAGCAGTTACTCAGGCCAGCCGGGGCAGTTCTTC. Encoded protein: CASSYSGQPGQFF. This chain links TRBV6-5 with TRBJ2-1; the D is unclear. The V and J ends lost 0 bases and 12 bases respectively, with 12 bases between them. CDR1 and CDR2 from the germline V gene are MNHEY and SVGAGI. This CDR3 is built from 13 residues.

The J gene is TRBJ1-5, the V gene TRBV6-5; D gene uncertain. V dropped 6 bases and J dropped 5 bases, with 17 bases sitting between them. Per germline, CDR1 MNHEY and CDR2 SVGAGI. The CDR3 consists of 15 residues. The CDR3 nucleotides are TGTGCCAGCAGCTCCCGGCCGGGTGGGTATCAGCCCCAGCATTTT. Translating gives CASSSRPGGYQPQHF.

Comment on this clone: A read error may account for a junction end that differs from germline. The J gene is TRBJ2-5, the V gene TRBV27; D is unresolved. Germline V gene lookup returns CDR1 MNHEY and CDR2 SMNVEV (reference sequence). The CDR3 is 14 amino acids. CDR3 nucleotides: TGTGCCGGCAGACCCCGCTGGGGCCAAGAGACCCAGTACTTC. This sequence encodes CAGRPRWGQETQYF.

The chain combines TRBV19 with TRBJ1-2; 11 nucleotides match TRBD1. This CDR3 comprises 16 residues. V dropped 7 bases and J dropped 6; count of bases not matched to a gene: 13. Germline CDR1 reads LNHDA; CDR2 reads SQIVND (reference sequence). This CDR3 reads CASNDGQGARSHGYTF. CDR3 nucleotides: TGTGCCAGTAATGACGGACAGGGGGCGAGATCCCATGGCTACACCTTC.

The CDR3 nucleotides read TGTGCCACCAGCAGGAGGACCGACTATGGCTACACCTTC. Translated: CATSRRTDYGYTF. The rearrangement links TRBV15 to TRBJ1-2; D ambiguous. This CDR3 has 13 residues. Germline V gives CDR1 LNHNV, CDR2 YYDKDF (reference sequence). The V end lost 3 bases, the J end lost 3 bases, and 8 bases lay between the germline ends.

The CDR3 sequence is CASSSGRGDIQYF. Here the CDR3 DNA reads TGTGCCAGCAGTTCGGGTCGGGGGGACATTCAGTACTTC. The chain uses TRBV6-4 and TRBJ2-4, with 7 bases fitting TRBD2. The CDR3 is made up of 13 amino acids. Germline loops: CDR1 MRHNA, CDR2 SNTAGT. With 5 bases clipped from V and 8 bases from J, the junction kept 6 bases outside the gene matches.

J is TRBJ1-1 and V is TRBV6-5; 10 positions match TRBD1. The CDR3 loop spans 16 amino acids. CDR1 and CDR2 from the germline V gene are MNHEY and SVGAGI. Unmatched junction bases numbered 8, after V lost 2 bases and J lost 5 bases. CDR3 in amino acids: CASSYGFGTGATEAFF. CDR3 sequence (DNA): TGTGCCAGCAGTTACGGTTTTGGGACAGGGGCAACTGAAGCTTTCTTT.

The chain joins TRBV4-1 to TRBJ1-1; TRBD1 aligns across 7 bases. Germline lookup yields CDR1 MGHRA and CDR2 YSYEKL. The CDR3 spans 19 residues. With 0 bases clipped from V and 1 base from J, the junction kept 14 bases outside the gene matches. The CDR3 nucleotides are TGCGCCAGCAGCCAAGAGAAAACCCAGACAGGGACGGGGAACACTGAAGCTTTCTTT. Encoded protein: CASSQEKTQTGTGNTEAFF.

This clone was found once. The chain uses TRBV7-3 and TRBJ2-1, with 8 bases identical to TRBD2. CDR3 length equals 17 residues. Germline trimming cut 1 base from V and 0 bases from J; bases unmatched to any gene: 5. Germline CDR1 is SGHTA and CDR2 is FQGTGA. The CDR3 spells CASSLIGLASSYNEQFF. CDR3 in DNA: TGTGCCAGCAGCTTAATCGGACTAGCATCCTCCTACAATGAGCAGTTCTTC.

The J gene is TRBJ2-3, the V gene TRBV7-2, with D hard to call. This CDR3 has 13 residues. The V and J ends lost 1 base and 5 bases respectively, with 7 bases between them. CDR1 is SGHTA and CDR2 is FQGNSA in the germline V gene. The CDR3, as DNA: TGTGCCAGCAGCTTAGTGGGCAGAGATACGCAGTATTTT. Protein sequence: CASSLVGRDTQYF.

The chain recombines TRBV7-2 with TRBJ2-7, with 12 bases lining up with TRBD2. This CDR3 comprises 15 residues. Looked up from germline, CDR1 is SGHTA and CDR2 is FQGNSA. After removal of 5 bases from V and 0 bases from J, the junction contained 2 bases not matched to a gene. This CDR3 reads CASSPTSGGSYEQYF. The CDR3 coding sequence is TGTGCCAGCAGCCCGACTAGCGGGGGCTCCTACGAGCAGTACTTC.

The rearrangement uses TRBV2 and TRBJ1-2, with unresolved D. The germline CDR1 and CDR2 sequences are SNHLY and FYNNEI. The CDR3 runs 11 residues. V was clipped by 5 bases and J by 5 bases, with 6 bases between them. CDR3 region: CASSRGYGYTF. CDR3 DNA sequence: TGTGCCAGCAGTCGGGGATATGGCTACACCTTC.

The chain is built from TRBV7-3 and TRBJ2-5, with D possibly matching TRBD2 (5 bases). V was shortened by 2 bases and J by 2 bases, with 9 bases between the two germline ends. The CDR3 covers 14 residues. Germline values: CDR1 SGHTA, CDR2 FQGTGA. CDR3 DNA: TGTGCCAGCAGCTTACATCCGGGGCAAGAGACCCAGTACTTC. This sequence encodes CASSLHPGQETQYF.

This rearrangement joins TRBV6-5 to TRBJ2-1; D is uncertain. Trimming stripped 2 bases from V and 6 bases from J, with 11 bases between. The germline CDR1 and CDR2 sequences are MNHEY and SVGAGI. The CDR3 loop spans 14 amino acids. Written as DNA, the CDR3 is TGTGCCAGCAGTTACCTACCCACCCGCAATGAGCAGTTCTTC. This sequence encodes CASSYLPTRNEQFF.

In this sample, this clone turned up once. The rearrangement links TRBV5-1 to TRBJ2-7, with TRBD1 identical over 8 bases. The V gene's germline CDR1 is SGHRS and CDR2 YFSETQ. The V and J ends lost 0 bases and 0 bases, in that order; junction bases with no gene match: 5. This CDR3 is built from 16 residues. Written as DNA, the CDR3 is TGCGCCAGCAGCTTGGGGGGACAGGCGAGCTCCTACGAGCAGTACTTC. This translates into CASSLGGQASSYEQYF.

J is TRBJ1-5 and V is TRBV29-1, with 9 bases identical to TRBD1. The CDR3 extends over 15 amino acids. The trim removed 6 bases at V and 3 bases at J, leaving 9 bases unmatched. Germline CDR1 is SQVTM and CDR2 is ANQGSEA. CDR3 residues: CSVALGQGSNQPQHF. The CDR3 nucleotides are TGCAGCGTGGCCTTGGGACAGGGTTCCAATCAGCCCCAGCATTTT.

V usage is TRBV2 and J usage is TRBJ2-3; 7 nucleotides line up with TRBD2. J lost 0 bases, V lost 9 bases, and 3 bases had no gene match. This CDR3 is 13 amino acids long. CDR1 and CDR2 (germline): SNHLY, FYNNEI. The CDR3: CARSSGSTDTQYF. The CDR3 DNA follows: TGTGCCAGGTCTAGCGGTAGCACAGATACGCAGTATTTT.

This chain links TRBV28 with TRBJ2-1; no clear D gene. Trimming left V 8 bases short and J 2 bases short, with 7 bases between. Germline V gene sequence: CDR1 MDHEN, CDR2 SYDVKM. The CDR3 has 12 residues. The CDR3 spells CASSLAYNEQFF. The CDR3 bases are TGTGCCAGCTCTCTGGCCTACAATGAGCAGTTCTTC.

The chain is built from TRBV10-3 and TRBJ1-1; 8 nucleotides match TRBD1. Germline CDR1 and CDR2: ENHRY and SYGVKD. The CDR3 is 15 amino acids. The V segment lost 2 bases and the J segment 2 bases; nucleotides outside the gene matches: 4. CDR3 in amino acids: CAISESGQGNTEAFF. The CDR3 nucleotides are TGTGCCATCAGTGAGAGTGGACAGGGAAACACTGAAGCTTTCTTT.

The chain links TRBV18 to TRBJ1-2, with 8 bases aligning to TRBD1. V trimming: 3 bases; J trimming: 4 bases; junction bases outside the gene matches: 7. CDR3 length equals 15 residues. In germline, CDR1 is KGHSH, CDR2 LQKENI. CDR3 sequence: CASSPGGQGGYGYTF. The CDR3 region has the DNA TGTGCCAGCTCACCTGGAGGACAGGGTGGCTATGGCTACACCTTC.

The chain employs TRBV7-2 and TRBJ2-1; D possibly corresponds to TRBD1 (5 bases). The V and J ends lost 7 bases and 4 bases respectively, with 11 bases between them. The CDR3 is 13 residues long. Per the germline V gene, CDR1 is SGHTA and CDR2 is FQGNSA. The CDR3 bases are TGTGCCAGCAAAGAACAGGTTTACAATGAGCAGTTCTTC. This translates into CASKEQVYNEQFF.